The rows below give T cell receptor beta chains drawn from one sample of a study of CD8 T cell repertoires and HIV-1 epitope variants. Data came from immunoSEQ multiplex PCR; TCRdb stores just in-frame clones and leaves some out. The sample yields some 100,000 clones, roughly four fifths seen once. Sequenced material: uncultured baseline CD8+ T cells from peripheral blood mononuclear cells (PBMCs). Receptor source: a male donor with HIV. The CDR3 runs from the conserved cysteine through the conserved F or W. Fields, in order: V gene, D gene, J gene, clone size, CDR3 DNA, CDR3 protein. A D gene is named only where the DNA matches it firmly. A row's size may be missing; if present it is once, few, many or a size class.

>TRBV14|TRBD2|TRBJ2-7|NA
TGTGCCAGCAGCCGTTTGACGGCGGGAGGTTACGAGCAGTACTTC
CASSRLTAGGYEQYF
>TRBV13|NA|TRBJ2-1|NA
TGTGCCAGCGTGCTACGGGACGATAGATTCAATGAGCAGTTCTTC
CASVLRDDRFNEQFF
>TRBV29-1|NA|TRBJ2-7|NA
TGCAGCGTGGCTACACTAGCCTTTCCCTACGAGCAGTACTTC
CSVATLAFPYEQYF
>TRBV9|NA|TRBJ2-1|many
TGTGCCAGCAGCGTATTCGGTGGCGAGCAGTTCTTC
CASSVFGGEQFF
>TRBV7-9|TRBD1|TRBJ1-6|NA
TGTGCCAGCAGCTTAGGGGGACAGGGTTATCCACCCCTCCACTTT
CASSLGGQGYPPLHF
>TRBV28|TRBD2|TRBJ2-3|NA
TGTGCCAGCAGTCAGGTAGCGGGTACCACAGATACGCAGTATTTT
CASSQVAGTTDTQYF
>TRBV7-2|NA|TRBJ2-7|NA
TGTGCCAGCGACATGGGCAACTACGAGCAGTACTTC
CASDMGNYEQYF
>TRBV7-8|NA|TRBJ2-7|NA
TGTGCCAGCAACGACAGGACCTACGAGCAGTACTTC
CASNDRTYEQYF
>TRBV29-1|TRBD2|TRBJ2-7|NA
TGCAGCGTTGGAGTGGGACTAGCGGGCGGCGAGCAGTACTTC
CSVGVGLAGGEQYF
>TRBV6-5|NA|TRBJ2-7|NA
TGTGCCAGCAGAACCCCCTACGAGCAGTACTTC
CASRTPYEQYF
>TRBV7-6|NA|TRBJ2-3|many
TGTGCCAGCAGCTTAAACAAGGGATCTACAGATACGCAGTATTTT
CASSLNKGSTDTQYF
>TRBV15|TRBD1|TRBJ2-3|NA
TGTGCCACCTGGGACAGGCTTTCCACAGATACGCAGTATTTT
CATWDRLSTDTQYF
>TRBV7-9|NA|TRBJ2-7|NA
TGTGCCAGCAGCCCCAGGGCGTCCCCCGAGCAGTACTTC
CASSPRASPEQYF
>TRBV27|TRBD2|TRBJ2-3|NA
TGTGCCAGCAGTTTCGGACTAGCGGGAAGAGGTACGCAGTATTTT
CASSFGLAGRGTQYF
>TRBV15|TRBD1|TRBJ1-2|NA
TGTGCCACCAGCAGAGATAAGGATTCGACAGGGGGCCCCTATGGCTACACCTTC
CATSRDKDSTGGPYGYTF
>TRBV6-1|TRBD1|TRBJ2-7|NA
TGTGCCAGCAACCCGCCGACAGGGAGTCAGTACGAGCAGTACTTC
CASNPPTGSQYEQYF
>TRBV30|NA|TRBJ2-1|NA
TGTGCCGAGAATGAGCAGTTCTTC
CAENEQFF
>TRBV9|TRBD1|TRBJ2-3|NA
TGTGCCAGCAGCGTGGGGACAGGGTCTAGCACAGATACGCAGTATTTT
CASSVGTGSSTDTQYF
>TRBV15|TRBD2|TRBJ2-2|NA
TGTGCCACCGACCCGGGCGGGAGTGAGGAGCTGTTTTTT
CATDPGGSEELFF
>TRBV19|NA|TRBJ1-2|few
TGTGCCAGTATCGACAGGAGCCTGGCCACCTTC
CASIDRSLATF
>TRBV6-4|NA|TRBJ2-2|NA
TGTGCCAGCAGGGAAAGGGCCGGGGAGCTGTTTTTT
CASRERAGELFF
>TRBV28|NA|TRBJ2-1|NA
TGTGCCAGCAGCCCCGGACGGGGATCCTACAATGAGCAGTTCTTC
CASSPGRGSYNEQFF
>TRBV19|NA|TRBJ2-3|NA
TGTGCCAGTAGATGGGTCGGGGATACGCAGTATTTT
CASRWVGDTQYF
>TRBV19|NA|TRBJ2-2|NA
TGTGCCAGTATGAGGGATCGAACCGGGGAGCTGTTTTTT
CASMRDRTGELFF